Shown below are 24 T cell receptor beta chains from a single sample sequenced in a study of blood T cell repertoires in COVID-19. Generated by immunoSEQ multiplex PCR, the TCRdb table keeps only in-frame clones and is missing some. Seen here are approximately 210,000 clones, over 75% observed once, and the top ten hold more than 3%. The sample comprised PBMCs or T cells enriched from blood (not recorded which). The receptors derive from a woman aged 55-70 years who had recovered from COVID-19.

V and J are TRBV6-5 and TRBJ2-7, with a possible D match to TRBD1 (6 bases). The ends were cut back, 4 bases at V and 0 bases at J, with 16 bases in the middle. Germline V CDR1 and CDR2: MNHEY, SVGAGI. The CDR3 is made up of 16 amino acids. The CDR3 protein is CASSLLGTRSSYEQYF. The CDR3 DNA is TGTGCCAGCAGTTTACTCGGGACAAGGAGCTCCTACGAGCAGTACTTC.

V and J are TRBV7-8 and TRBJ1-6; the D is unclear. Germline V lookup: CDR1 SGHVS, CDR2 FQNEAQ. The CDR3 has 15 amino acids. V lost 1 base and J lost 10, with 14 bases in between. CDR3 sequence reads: CASSLVMGSGSPLHF. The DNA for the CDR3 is TGTGCCAGCAGCTTAGTCATGGGGTCGGGGTCACCCCTCCACTTT.

CDR3 DNA sequence: TGTGCCAGCAGCTTGGACATAACCGGGGAGCTGTTTTTT. Its translation is CASSLDITGELFF. V is TRBV5-4 and J is TRBJ2-2; D is uncertain. Germline CDR1 reads SGHNT; CDR2 reads YYREEE (reference sequence). The CDR3 sequence is 13 residues long. The V end lost 0 bases, the J end lost 5 bases, and 5 bases lay between the germline ends. The whole variable domain, filled in from reference TRBV5-4 and TRBJ2-2, reads ETGVTQSPTHLIKTRGQQVTLRCSSQSGHNTVSWYQQALGQGPQFIFQYYREEENGRGNFPPRFSGLQFPNYSSELNVNALELDDSALYLCASSLDITGELFFGEGSRLTVL.

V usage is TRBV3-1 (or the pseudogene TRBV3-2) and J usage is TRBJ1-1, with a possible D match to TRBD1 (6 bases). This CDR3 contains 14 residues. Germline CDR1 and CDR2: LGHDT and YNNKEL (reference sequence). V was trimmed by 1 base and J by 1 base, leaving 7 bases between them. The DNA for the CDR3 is TGTGCCAGCAGCCAAGGGACAGCGAACACTGAAGCTTTCTTT. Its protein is CASSQGTANTEAFF.

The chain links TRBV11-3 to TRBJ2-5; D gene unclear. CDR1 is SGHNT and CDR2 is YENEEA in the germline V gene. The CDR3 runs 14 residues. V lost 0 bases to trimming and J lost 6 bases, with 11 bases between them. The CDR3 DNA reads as TGTGCCAGCAGCTTAGACCATAGTGAGAAGACCCAGTACTTC. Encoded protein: CASSLDHSEKTQYF.

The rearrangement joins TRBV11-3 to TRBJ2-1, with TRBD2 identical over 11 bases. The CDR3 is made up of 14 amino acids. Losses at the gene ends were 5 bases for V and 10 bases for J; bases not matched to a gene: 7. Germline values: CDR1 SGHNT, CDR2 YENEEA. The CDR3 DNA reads TGTGCCAGCAGCCTGACTAGCGGGATGACCGAGCAGTTCTTC. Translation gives CASSLTSGMTEQFF.

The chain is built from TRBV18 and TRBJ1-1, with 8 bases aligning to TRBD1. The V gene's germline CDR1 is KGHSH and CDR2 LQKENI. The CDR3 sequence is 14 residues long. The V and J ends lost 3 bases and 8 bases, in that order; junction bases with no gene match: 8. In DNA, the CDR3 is TGTGCCAGCTCACCTTTGACAGGGGTGGAGGAAGCTTTCTTT. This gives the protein CASSPLTGVEEAFF.

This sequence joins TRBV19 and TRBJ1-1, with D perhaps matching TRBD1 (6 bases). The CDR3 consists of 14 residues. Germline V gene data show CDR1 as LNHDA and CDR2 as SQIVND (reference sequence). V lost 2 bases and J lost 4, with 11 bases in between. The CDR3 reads CASSIKQGSTEAFF. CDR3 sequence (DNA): TGTGCCAGTAGTATAAAACAGGGCTCCACTGAAGCTTTCTTT.

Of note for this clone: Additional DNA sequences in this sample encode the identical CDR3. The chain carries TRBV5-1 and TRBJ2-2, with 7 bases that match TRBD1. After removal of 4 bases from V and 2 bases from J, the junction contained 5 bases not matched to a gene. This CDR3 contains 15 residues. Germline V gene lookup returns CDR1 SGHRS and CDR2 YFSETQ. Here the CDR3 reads CASSLDRPNTGELFF. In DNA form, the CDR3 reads TGCGCCAGCAGCCTGGACAGGCCCAACACCGGGGAGCTGTTTTTT.

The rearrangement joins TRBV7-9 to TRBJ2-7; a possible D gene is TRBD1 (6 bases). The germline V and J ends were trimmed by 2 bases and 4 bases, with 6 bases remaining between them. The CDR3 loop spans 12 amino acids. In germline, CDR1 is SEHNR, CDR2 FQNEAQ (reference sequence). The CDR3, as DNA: TGTGCCAGCAGCTTACAGGGGTACGAGCAGTACTTC. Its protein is CASSLQGYEQYF.

CDR3 region: CASSPLDRTSGGWDRDTQYF. DNA for the CDR3: TGTGCCAGCAGCCCTTTGGATAGGACTAGCGGGGGTTGGGATCGCGATACGCAGTATTTT. The chain carries TRBV3-1 (or the pseudogene TRBV3-2) and TRBJ2-3, with TRBD2 matching over 13 bases. Trimming cost V 4 bases and J 6 bases; bases outside gene matches: 19. This CDR3 has 20 residues. Germline loops: CDR1 LGHDT, CDR2 YNNKEL (reference sequence).

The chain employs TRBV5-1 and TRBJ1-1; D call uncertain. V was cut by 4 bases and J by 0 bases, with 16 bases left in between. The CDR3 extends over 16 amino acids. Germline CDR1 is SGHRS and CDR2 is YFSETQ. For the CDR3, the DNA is TGCGCCAGCAGCCCGGCGACATATGGTTTGAACACTGAAGCTTTCTTT. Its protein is CASSPATYGLNTEAFF.

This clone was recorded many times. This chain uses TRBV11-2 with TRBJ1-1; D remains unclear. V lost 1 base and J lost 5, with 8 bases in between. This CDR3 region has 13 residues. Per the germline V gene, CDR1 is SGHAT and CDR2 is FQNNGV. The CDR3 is CASSLGGMTEAFF. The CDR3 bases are TGTGCCAGCAGCTTAGGAGGGATGACTGAAGCTTTCTTT. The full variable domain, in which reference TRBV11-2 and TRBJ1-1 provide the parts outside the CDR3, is EAGVAQSPRYKIIEKRQSVAFWCNPISGHATLYWYQQILGQGPKLLIQFQNNGVVDDSQLPKDRFSAERLKGVDSTLKIQPAKLEDSAVYLCASSLGGMTEAFFGQGTRLTVV.

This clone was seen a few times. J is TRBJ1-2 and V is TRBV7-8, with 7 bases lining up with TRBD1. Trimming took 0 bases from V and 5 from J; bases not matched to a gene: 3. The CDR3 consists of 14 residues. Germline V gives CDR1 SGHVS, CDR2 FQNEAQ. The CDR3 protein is CASSLALGQYGYTF. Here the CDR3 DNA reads TGTGCCAGCAGCTTAGCTTTGGGACAGTATGGCTACACCTTC.

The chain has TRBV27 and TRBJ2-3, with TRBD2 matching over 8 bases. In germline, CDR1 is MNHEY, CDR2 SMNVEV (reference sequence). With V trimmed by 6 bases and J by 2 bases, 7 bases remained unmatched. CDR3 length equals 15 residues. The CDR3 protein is CASSFSGDNTDTQYF. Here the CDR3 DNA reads TGTGCCAGCAGCTTTAGCGGGGACAACACAGATACGCAGTATTTT.

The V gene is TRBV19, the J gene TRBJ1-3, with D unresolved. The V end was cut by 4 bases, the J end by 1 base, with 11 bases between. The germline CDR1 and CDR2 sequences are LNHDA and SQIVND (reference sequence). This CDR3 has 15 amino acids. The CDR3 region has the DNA TGTGCCAGTAGTAACTGGCGGGAGTCTGGAAACACCATATATTTT. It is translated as CASSNWRESGNTIYF.

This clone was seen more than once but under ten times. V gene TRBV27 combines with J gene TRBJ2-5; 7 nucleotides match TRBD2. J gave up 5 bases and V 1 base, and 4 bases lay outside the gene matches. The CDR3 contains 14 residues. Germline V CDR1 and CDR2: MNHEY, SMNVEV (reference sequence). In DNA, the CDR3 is TGTGCCAGCAGTTTATGGGCAGCGGGGGAGACCCAGTACTTC. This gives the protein CASSLWAAGETQYF.

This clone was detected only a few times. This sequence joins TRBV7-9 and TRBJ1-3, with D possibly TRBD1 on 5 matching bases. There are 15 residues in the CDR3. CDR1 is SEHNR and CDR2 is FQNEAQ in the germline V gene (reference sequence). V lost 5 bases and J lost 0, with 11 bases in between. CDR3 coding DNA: TGTGCCAGCAGCCCGGGACTTGACTCTGGAAACACCATATATTTT. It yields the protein CASSPGLDSGNTIYF.

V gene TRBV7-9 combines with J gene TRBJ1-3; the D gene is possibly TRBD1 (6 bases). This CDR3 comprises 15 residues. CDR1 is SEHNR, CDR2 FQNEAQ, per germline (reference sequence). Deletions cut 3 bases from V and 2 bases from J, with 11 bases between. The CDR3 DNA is TGTGCCAGCAGCTTGTCAGGGGTGGCTGGAAACACCATATATTTT. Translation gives CASSLSGVAGNTIYF.

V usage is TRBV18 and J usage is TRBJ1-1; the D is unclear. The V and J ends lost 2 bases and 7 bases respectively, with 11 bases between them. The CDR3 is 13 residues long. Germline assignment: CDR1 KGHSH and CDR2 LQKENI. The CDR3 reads CASSPGLGIEAFF. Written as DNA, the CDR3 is TGTGCCAGCTCACCAGGTCTAGGTATTGAAGCTTTCTTT.

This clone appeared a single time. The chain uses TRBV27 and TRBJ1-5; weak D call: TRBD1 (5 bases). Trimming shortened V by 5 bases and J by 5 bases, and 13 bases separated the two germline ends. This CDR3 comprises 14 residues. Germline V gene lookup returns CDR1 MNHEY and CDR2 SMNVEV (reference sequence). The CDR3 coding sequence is TGTGCCAGCAGTCTGCAGGGACTGGATCAGCCCCAGCATTTT. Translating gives CASSLQGLDQPQHF.

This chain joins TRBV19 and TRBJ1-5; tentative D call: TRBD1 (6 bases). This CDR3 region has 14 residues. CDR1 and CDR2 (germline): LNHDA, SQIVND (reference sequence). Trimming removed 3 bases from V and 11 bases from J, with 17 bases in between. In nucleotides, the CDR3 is TGTGCCAGTAGTATTCCTGGGGGGGCCCGGGCCCAGCATTTT. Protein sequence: CASSIPGGARAQHF.

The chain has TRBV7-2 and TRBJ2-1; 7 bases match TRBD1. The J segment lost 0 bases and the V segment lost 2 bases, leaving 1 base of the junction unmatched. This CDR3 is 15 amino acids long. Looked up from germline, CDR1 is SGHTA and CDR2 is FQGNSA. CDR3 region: CASSLSGGSYNEQFF. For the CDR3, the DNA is TGTGCCAGCAGCTTATCAGGGGGCTCCTACAATGAGCAGTTCTTC. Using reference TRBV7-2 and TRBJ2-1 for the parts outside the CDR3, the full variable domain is GAGVSQSPSNKVTEKGKDVELRCDPISGHTALYWYRQSLGQGLEFLIYFQGNSAPDKSGLPSDRFSAERTGGSVSTLTIQRTQQEDSAVYLCASSLSGGSYNEQFFGPGTRLTVL.

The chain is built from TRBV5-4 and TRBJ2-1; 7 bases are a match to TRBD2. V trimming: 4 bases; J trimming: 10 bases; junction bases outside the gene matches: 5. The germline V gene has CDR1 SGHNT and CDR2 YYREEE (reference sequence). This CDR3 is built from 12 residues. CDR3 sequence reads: CASSLDSGEQFF. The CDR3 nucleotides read TGTGCCAGCAGCCTAGATAGCGGGGAGCAGTTCTTC.